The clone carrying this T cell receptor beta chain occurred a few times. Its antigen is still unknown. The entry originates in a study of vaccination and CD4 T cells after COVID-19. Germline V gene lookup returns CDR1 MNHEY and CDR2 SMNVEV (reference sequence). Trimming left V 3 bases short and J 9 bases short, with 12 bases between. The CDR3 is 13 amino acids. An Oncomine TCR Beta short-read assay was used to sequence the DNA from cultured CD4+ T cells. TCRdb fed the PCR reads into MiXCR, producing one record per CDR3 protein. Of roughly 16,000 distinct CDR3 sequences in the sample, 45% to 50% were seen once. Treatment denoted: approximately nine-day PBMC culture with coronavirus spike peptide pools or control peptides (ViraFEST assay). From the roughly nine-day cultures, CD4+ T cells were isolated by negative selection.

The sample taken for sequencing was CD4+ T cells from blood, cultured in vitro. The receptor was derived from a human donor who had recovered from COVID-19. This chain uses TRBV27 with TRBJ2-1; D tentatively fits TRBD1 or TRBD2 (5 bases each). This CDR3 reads CASSLHLRGEQFF. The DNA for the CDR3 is TGTGCCAGCAGTTTGCATTTGAGGGGTGAGCAGTTCTTC.